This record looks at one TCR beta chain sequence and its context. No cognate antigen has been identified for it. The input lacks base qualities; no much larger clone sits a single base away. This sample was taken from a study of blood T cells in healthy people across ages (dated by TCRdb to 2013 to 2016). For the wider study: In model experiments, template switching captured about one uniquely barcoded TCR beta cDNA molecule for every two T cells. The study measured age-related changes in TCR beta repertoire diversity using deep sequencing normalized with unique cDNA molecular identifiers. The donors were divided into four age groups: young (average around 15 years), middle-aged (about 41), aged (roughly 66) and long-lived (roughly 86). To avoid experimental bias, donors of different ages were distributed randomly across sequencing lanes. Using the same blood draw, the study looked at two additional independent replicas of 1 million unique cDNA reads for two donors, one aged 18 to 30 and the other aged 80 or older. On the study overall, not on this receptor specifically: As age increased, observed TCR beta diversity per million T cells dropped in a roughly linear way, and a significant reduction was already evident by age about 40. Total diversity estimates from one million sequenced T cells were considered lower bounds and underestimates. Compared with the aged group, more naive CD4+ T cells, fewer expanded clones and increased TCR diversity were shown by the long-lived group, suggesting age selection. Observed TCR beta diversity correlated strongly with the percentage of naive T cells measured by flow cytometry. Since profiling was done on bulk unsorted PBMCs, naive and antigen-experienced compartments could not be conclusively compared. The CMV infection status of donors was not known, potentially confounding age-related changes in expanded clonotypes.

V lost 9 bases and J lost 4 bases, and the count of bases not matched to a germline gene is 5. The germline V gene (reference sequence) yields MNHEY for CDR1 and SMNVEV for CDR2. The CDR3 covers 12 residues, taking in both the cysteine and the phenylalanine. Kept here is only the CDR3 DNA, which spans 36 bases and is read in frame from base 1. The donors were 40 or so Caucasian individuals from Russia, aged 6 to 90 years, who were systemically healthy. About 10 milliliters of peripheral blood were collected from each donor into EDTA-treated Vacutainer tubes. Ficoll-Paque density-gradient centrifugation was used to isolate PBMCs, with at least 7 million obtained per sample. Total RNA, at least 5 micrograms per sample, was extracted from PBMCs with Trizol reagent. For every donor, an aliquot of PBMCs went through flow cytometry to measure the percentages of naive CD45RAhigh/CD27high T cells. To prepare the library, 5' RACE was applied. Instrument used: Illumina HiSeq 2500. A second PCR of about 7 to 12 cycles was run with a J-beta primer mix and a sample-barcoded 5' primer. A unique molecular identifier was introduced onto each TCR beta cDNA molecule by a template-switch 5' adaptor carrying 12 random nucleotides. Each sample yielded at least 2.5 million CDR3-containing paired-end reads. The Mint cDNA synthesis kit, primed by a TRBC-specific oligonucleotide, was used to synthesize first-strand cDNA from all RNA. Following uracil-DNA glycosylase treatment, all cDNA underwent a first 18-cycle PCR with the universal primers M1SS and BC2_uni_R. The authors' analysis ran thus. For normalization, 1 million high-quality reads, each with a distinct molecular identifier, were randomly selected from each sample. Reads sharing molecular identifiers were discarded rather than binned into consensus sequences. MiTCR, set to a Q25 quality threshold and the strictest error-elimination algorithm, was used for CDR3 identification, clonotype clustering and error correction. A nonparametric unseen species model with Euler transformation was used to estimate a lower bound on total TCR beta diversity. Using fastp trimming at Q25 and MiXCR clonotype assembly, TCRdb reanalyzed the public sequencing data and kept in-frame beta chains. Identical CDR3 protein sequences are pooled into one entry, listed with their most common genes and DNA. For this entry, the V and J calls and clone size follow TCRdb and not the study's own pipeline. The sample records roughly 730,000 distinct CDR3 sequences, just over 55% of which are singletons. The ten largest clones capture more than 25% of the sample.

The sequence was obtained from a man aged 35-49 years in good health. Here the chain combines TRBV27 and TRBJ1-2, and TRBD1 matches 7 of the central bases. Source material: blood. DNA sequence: TGTGCCAGTCGGGGGGACAGCTATGGCTACACCTTC. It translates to CASRGDSYGYTF.